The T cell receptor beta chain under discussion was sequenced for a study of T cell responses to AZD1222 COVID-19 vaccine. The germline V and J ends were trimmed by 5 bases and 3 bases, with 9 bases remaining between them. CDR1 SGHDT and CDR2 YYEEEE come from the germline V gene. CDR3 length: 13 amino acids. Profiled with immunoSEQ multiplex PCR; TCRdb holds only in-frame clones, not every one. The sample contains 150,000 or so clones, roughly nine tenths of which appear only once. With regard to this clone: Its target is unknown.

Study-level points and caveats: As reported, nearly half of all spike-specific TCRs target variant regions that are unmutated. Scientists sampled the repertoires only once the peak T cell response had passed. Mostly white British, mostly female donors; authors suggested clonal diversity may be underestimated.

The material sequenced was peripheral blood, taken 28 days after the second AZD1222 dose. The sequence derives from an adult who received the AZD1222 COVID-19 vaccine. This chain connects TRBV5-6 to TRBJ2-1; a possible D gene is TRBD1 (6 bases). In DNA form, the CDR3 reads TGTGCCAGCAGGAAGACAGGCTACAATGAGCAGTTCTTC. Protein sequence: CASRKTGYNEQFF.